This TCR beta chain emerged from a study of cytomegalovirus exposure and HLA in healthy donors. 13 Jbeta primers and 60 Vbeta primers were used for the PCR. Only in-frame clones appear in the TCRdb table, and some are missing; sequencing was by immunoSEQ multiplex PCR. This sample has roughly 190,000 clones; roughly four fifths occur once, and the top ten carry 10%. The CDR3 loop spans 16 amino acids. Germline-derived CDR1 and CDR2 are SGHTA and FQGTGA. V shed 1 base and J 2 bases; nucleotides not matched to a gene: 4. This clone showed up just a few times. The sample comprised PBMCs. This chain links TRBV7-3 with TRBJ2-5, with 10 bases fitting TRBD2. The clonotype originates from a woman aged 50 to 65 in good health and CMV-seropositive. CDR3 DNA: TGTGCCAGCAGCTTAAGCAGCGGGGGGGGTCAAGAGACCCAGTACTTC. The encoded protein is CASSLSSGGGQETQYF.